The source of this T cell receptor beta chain is a study of long-term antiretroviral therapy in people with HIV. Whole-study results and caveats: Subsequent to ART, diversity was augmented yet persisted below that of transplant donor controls.

For this clone: Its specificity is unknown.

The assay used was immunoSEQ (version v3.0), run at survey level. Data came from immunoSEQ multiplex PCR; TCRdb stores just in-frame clones and leaves some out. The table lists 25,000 to 30,000 clones, 86% of them singletons. Trimming pared 4 bases from V and 1 base from J, leaving 14 bases between. Germline CDR1 LNHDA, CDR2 SQIVND (reference sequence). There are 16 residues in the CDR3. The sequenced sample was unsorted PBMCs, obtained 0.8 years after starting antiretroviral therapy. This receptor was obtained from a woman aged 25 to 39 with HIV. The chain carries TRBV19 and TRBJ2-1; a possible D gene is TRBD1 (6 bases). The CDR3 nucleotides are TGTGCCAGTAGTACGCCGGGACACACGTCCTACAATGAGCAGTTCTTC. Protein sequence: CASSTPGHTSYNEQFF.